The 12 T cell receptor beta chains below all came from one sample that was sequenced in a study of T cell repertoires in cytomegalovirus infection. A single record per CDR3 protein comes from TCRdb applying MiXCR to the reads. Of 400,000 to 550,000 distinct CDR3 sequences listed, about 11% are singletons. The sample taken for sequencing was PBMCs. These receptors were taken from a human donor in good health (CMV status not recorded). Some clones in this sample may be carry-over from other donors' samples.

The chain joins TRBV3-1 to TRBJ2-2; 9 bases line up with TRBD1. V lost 4 bases and J lost 6; bases outside the gene matches: 6. This CDR3 spans 15 amino acids. Germline V gene data show CDR1 as LGHDT and CDR2 as YNNKEL (reference sequence). In DNA form, the CDR3 reads TGTGCCAGCAGCCGGGGGACAGGGATGTCCGGGGAGCTGTTTTTT. This encodes CASSRGTGMSGELFF.

This clonotype has only a few counts. The chain has TRBV19 and TRBJ1-5; D possibly corresponds to TRBD1 (6 bases). The germline V gene encodes CDR1 LNHDA and CDR2 SQIVND (reference sequence). The CDR3 extends over 16 amino acids. The ends were cut back, 11 bases at V and 5 bases at J, with 25 bases in the middle. The DNA for the CDR3 is TGTGCCTCCAAGATAGGGGGGATTTACGGTCATCAGCCCCAGCATTTT. This codes for CASKIGGIYGHQPQHF.

The sample holds many counts of this clonotype. CDR3 nucleotide sequence: TGTGCCAGCAGCTTTAGGACAGCGGGTGGAACCGGGGAGCTGTTTTTT. This translates into CASSFRTAGGTGELFF. The chain recombines TRBV11-2 with TRBJ2-2; TRBD1 or TRBD2 may be the D gene (6 bases each). The germline V gene has CDR1 SGHAT and CDR2 FQNNGV. The length of the CDR3 is 16 residues. V dropped 3 bases and J dropped 5 bases, with 16 bases sitting between them.

This clonotype appeared many times. This chain connects TRBV7-2 to TRBJ1-6; 8 bases match TRBD1. Losses at the gene ends were 5 bases for V and 4 bases for J; bases not matched to a gene: 1. Looked up from germline, CDR1 is SGHTA and CDR2 is FQGNSA. The CDR3 has 14 residues. CDR3 sequence reads: CASSQGAYNSPLHF. CDR3 nucleotides: TGTGCCAGCAGCCAGGGGGCTTATAATTCACCCCTCCACTTT.

The V call is TRBV19, the J call TRBJ1-5, with D possibly matching TRBD1 (5 bases). V dropped 3 bases and J dropped 9 bases, with 12 bases sitting between them. The V gene's germline CDR1 is LNHDA and CDR2 SQIVND (reference sequence). The CDR3 covers 13 residues. The CDR3 region has the DNA TGTGCCAGTAGTATTCAAGGGGTCAGGCCCCAGCATTTT. It yields the protein CASSIQGVRPQHF.

At least ten counts were recorded for this clonotype. V is TRBV23-1 and J is TRBJ2-1; 10 positions agree with TRBD2. TRBV23-1 is an open reading frame, and its role is uncertain. The junction had 15 bases not matched to a gene; V was cut back by 3 bases and J by 7 bases. CDR3 length equals 18 residues. CDR3 in DNA: TGCGCCAGCAGTCATCCCCCCCTGGGGAGCGGGAGGGAGAATGAGCAGTTCTTC. Its protein is CASSHPPLGSGRENEQFF.

In this sample, this clonotype turned up many times. This chain uses TRBV10-2 with TRBJ1-1; the D gene is possibly TRBD1 (6 bases). Germline CDR1 WSHSY, CDR2 SAAADI. V was pared by 9 bases and J by 1 base, with 9 bases between. This CDR3 has 12 amino acids. Here the CDR3 DNA reads TGCGCCAGTCAGGGACAGAACACTGAAGCTTTCTTT. This translates into CASQGQNTEAFF.

This clonotype was recorded at least ten times. CDR3 nucleotide sequence: TGTGCCAGCAGCTTTCAGGAGAATCAGCCCCAGCATTTT. Translation gives CASSFQENQPQHF. The chain recombines TRBV7-9 with TRBJ1-5; no firm D call. Germline CDR1 SEHNR, CDR2 FQNEAQ (reference sequence). Trimming pared 3 bases from V and 4 bases from J, leaving 7 bases between. The CDR3 loop spans 13 amino acids.

This clonotype was counted at least ten times. CDR3 nucleotide sequence: TGTGCCACCCTCAGAACCCCGGGCACTGAAGCTTTCTTT. The encoded protein is CATLRTPGTEAFF. V gene TRBV28 combines with J gene TRBJ1-1; D is unresolved. Per the germline V gene, CDR1 is MDHEN and CDR2 is SYDVKM. The CDR3 is made up of 13 amino acids. V was clipped by 10 bases and J by 4 bases, with 16 bases between them.

This clonotype was seen at least ten times. V is TRBV27 and J is TRBJ2-7, with TRBD2 as a possible D gene (6 bases). The length of the CDR3 is 17 residues. Trimming shortened V by 4 bases and J by 2 bases, and 21 bases separated the two germline ends. Germline V gene lookup returns CDR1 MNHEY and CDR2 SMNVEV (reference sequence). The CDR3 nucleotides are TGTGCCAGCAGTTCAATGGGACTCAGGGCGGGGACCTACGAGCAGTACTTC. This codes for CASSSMGLRAGTYEQYF.

In this sample, this clonotype turned up a few times. The rearrangement joins TRBV7-3 to TRBJ2-1, with D hard to call. The CDR3 runs 13 residues. In germline, CDR1 is SGHTA, CDR2 FQGTGA. Trimming left V 3 bases short and J 9 bases short, with 12 bases between. CDR3 DNA: TGTGCCAGCAGCTTTAGCAGAAGAGGTGAGCAGTTCTTC. This encodes CASSFSRRGEQFF.

The rearrangement uses TRBV5-4 and TRBJ2-7; D not certain. V was trimmed by 4 bases and J by 0 bases, leaving 11 bases between them. Per the germline V gene, CDR1 is SGHNT and CDR2 is YYREEE (reference sequence). This CDR3 is built from 14 residues. DNA for the CDR3: TGTGCCAGCAGCCACGGAGACGGCTCCTACGAGCAGTACTTC. It is translated as CASSHGDGSYEQYF.